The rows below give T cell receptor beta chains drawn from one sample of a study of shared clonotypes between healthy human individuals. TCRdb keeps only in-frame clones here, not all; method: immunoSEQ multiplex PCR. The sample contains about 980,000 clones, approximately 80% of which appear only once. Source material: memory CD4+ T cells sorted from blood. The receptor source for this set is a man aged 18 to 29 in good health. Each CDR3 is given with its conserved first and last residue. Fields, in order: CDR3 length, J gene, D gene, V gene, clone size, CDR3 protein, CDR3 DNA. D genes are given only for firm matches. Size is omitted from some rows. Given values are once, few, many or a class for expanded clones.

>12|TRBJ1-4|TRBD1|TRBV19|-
CASKLGQGALFF
TGTGCCAGTAAACTAGGACAGGGTGCACTGTTTTTT
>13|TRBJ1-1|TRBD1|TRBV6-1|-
CASSEIQGTEAFF
TGTGCCAGCAGCGAAATACAGGGGACTGAAGCTTTCTTT
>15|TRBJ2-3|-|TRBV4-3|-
CASSYSPMGTDTQYF
TGCGCCAGCAGCTATTCCCCCATGGGAACAGATACGCAGTATTTT
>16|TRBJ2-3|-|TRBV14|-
CASNPGGKRRTDTQYF
TGTGCCAGCAACCCTGGGGGGAAGAGGCGCACAGATACGCAGTATTTT
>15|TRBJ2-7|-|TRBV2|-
CASGVPLGAGPEQYF
TGTGCCAGTGGCGTACCCTTGGGGGCCGGTCCGGAGCAGTACTTC
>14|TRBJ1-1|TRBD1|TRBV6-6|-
CASRTGTGDTEAFF
TGTGCCAGCCGTACCGGGACAGGGGACACTGAAGCTTTCTTT
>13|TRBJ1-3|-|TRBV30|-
CAWMTDRVNTIYF
TGTGCCTGGATGACGGATCGGGTAAACACCATATATTTT
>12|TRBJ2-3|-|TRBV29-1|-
CSVEGDGDTQYF
TGCAGCGTTGAAGGAGATGGAGATACGCAGTATTTT
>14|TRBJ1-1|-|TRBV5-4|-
CASSYAGTLAEAFF
TGTGCCAGCAGTTACGCAGGGACGTTGGCTGAAGCTTTCTTT
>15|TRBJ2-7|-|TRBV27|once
CASSLVYRASYEQYF
TGTGCCAGCAGTTTAGTGTACAGGGCCTCCTACGAGCAGTACTTC
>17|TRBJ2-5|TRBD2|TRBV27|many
CASSLRGLAGEAETQYF
TGTGCCAGCAGTTTGCGCGGACTAGCGGGGGAGGCGGAGACCCAGTACTTC
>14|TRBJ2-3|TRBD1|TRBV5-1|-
CASSVDRVTDTQYF
TGCGCCAGCAGCGTAGACAGGGTCACAGATACGCAGTATTTT
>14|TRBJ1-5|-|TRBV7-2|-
CASSLGRANQPQHF
TGTGCCAGCAGCTTAGGCAGGGCCAATCAGCCCCAGCATTTT
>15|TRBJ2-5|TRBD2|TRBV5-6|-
CASSTPGLGQETQYF
TGTGCCAGCAGTACGCCGGGACTAGGACAAGAGACCCAGTACTTC
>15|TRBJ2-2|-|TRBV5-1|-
CASSLLGSYGGELFF
TGCGCCAGCAGCTTGCTTGGGAGTTATGGCGGGGAGCTGTTTTTT
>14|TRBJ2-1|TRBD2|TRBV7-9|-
CASSLVAGANEQFF
TGTGCCAGCAGCTTAGTAGCGGGGGCCAATGAGCAGTTCTTC
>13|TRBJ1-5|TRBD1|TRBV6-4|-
CASSWTGREPQHF
TGTGCCAGCAGTTGGACAGGGCGTGAGCCCCAGCATTTT
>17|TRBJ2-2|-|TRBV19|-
CASRPRGGGMNTGELFF
TGTGCCAGTAGACCCCGAGGGGGTGGAATGAACACCGGGGAGCTGTTTTTT
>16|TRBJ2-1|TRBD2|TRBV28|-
CASWVGGGGSYNEQFF
TGTGCCAGCTGGGTCGGCGGGGGAGGCTCCTACAATGAGCAGTTCTTC
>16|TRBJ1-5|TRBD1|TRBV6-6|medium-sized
CASNSRQTGGNQPQHF
TGTGCCAGCAACTCCCGGCAGACAGGGGGCAATCAGCCCCAGCATTTT
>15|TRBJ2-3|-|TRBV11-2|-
CASSLDGSSTDTQYF
TGTGCCAGCAGCTTAGACGGATCTAGCACAGATACGCAGTATTTT
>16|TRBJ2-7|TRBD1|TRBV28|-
CASRSDRDRGIYEQYF
TGTGCCAGCAGAAGTGACCGGGACAGGGGGATCTACGAGCAGTACTTC
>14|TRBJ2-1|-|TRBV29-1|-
CSVEGDFSYNEQFF
TGCAGCGTTGAAGGGGACTTCTCCTACAATGAGCAGTTCTTC
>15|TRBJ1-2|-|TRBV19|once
CASSIPGQGINGYTF
TGTGCCAGTAGTATTCCCGGCCAGGGTATAAATGGCTACACCTTC
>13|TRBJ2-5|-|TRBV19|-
CASSMSMTETQYF
TGTGCCAGTAGTATGAGCATGACGGAGACCCAGTACTTC
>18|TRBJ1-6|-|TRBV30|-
CAWSVGRGEGSYNSPLHF
TGTGCCTGGAGTGTAGGCAGGGGTGAGGGCTCCTATAATTCACCCCTCCACTTT
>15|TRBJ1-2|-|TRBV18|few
CASSPRQADLDGYTF
TGTGCCAGCTCACCTCGACAGGCCGATCTGGATGGCTACACCTTC
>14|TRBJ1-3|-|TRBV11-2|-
CASSLGSSGNTIYF
TGTGCCAGCAGCTTAGGAAGCTCTGGAAACACCATATATTTT
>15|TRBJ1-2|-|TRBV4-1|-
CASSQDLAKNYGYTF
TGCGCCAGCAGCCAAGATCTCGCCAAGAACTATGGCTACACCTTC
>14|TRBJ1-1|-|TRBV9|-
CASSVGWGATEAFF
TGTGCCAGCAGCGTAGGGTGGGGGGCGACTGAAGCTTTCTTT
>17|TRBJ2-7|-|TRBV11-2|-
CASSLVGTFESSYEQYF
TGTGCCAGCAGCCTAGTCGGCACGTTTGAAAGCTCCTACGAGCAGTACTTC
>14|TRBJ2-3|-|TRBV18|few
CASSLLGSQDTQYF
TGTGCCAGCTCCCTTCTAGGGTCGCAGGATACGCAGTATTTT
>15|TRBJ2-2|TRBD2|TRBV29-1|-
CSVGAGGSNTGELFF
TGCAGCGTTGGAGCGGGGGGCTCTAACACCGGGGAGCTGTTTTTT
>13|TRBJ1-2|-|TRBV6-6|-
CASAPGLKYGYTF
TGTGCCAGCGCCCCCGGATTAAAGTATGGCTACACCTTC
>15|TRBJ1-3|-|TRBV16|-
CASSQSRGYGNTIYF
TGTGCCAGCAGCCAATCAAGAGGGTACGGAAACACCATATATTTT
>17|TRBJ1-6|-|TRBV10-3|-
CAISESIGSRGNSPLHF
TGTGCCATCAGTGAGTCGATCGGCTCTCGCGGCAATTCACCCCTCCACTTT
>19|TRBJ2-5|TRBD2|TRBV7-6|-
CASSFPPGVVAGGVETQYF
TGTGCCAGCAGCTTCCCACCGGGGGTTGTAGCGGGAGGAGTAGAGACCCAGTACTTC
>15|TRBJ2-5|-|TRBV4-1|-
CASSQAGSGSGTQYF
TGCGCCAGCAGCCAAGCTGGATCGGGATCTGGGACCCAGTACTTC
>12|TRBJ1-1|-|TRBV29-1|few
CSVWTVGTEAFF
TGCAGCGTTTGGACAGTCGGCACTGAAGCTTTCTTT
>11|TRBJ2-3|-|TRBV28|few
CASKGSRTQYF
TGTGCCAGCAAGGGGTCGCGTACGCAGTATTTT
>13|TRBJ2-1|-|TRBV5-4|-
CASSPRSGDEQFF
TGTGCCAGCAGCCCAAGGTCGGGTGATGAGCAGTTCTTC
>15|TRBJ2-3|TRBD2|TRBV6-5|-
CASSPTSGGPDTQYF
TGTGCCAGCAGTCCGACTAGCGGGGGACCAGATACGCAGTATTTT